The rows below give T cell receptor beta chains drawn from one sample of a study of regulatory T cells in long-lasting Graves disease. Via MiXCR, TCRdb re-called the multiplex PCR reads, giving one row per CDR3 protein. The sample holds about 290,000 distinct CDR3 sequences, roughly a fifth seen once. Sequences were derived from peripheral blood mononuclear cells (PBMCs), sampled when the disease was refractory, from a patient treated with antithyroid drugs. The source of these receptors is a female donor with Graves disease. CDR3s include the opening cysteine and the closing phenylalanine or tryptophan. A D gene is named only where the DNA matches it firmly. Size tells how often a clone was seen (once, few, many) or the class of an expanded clone, and some rows leave it out.

-,TRBV15,-,TRBJ1-4,CATSRDLGEKLFF,TGTGCCACCAGCAGAGATCTGGGGGAAAAACTGTTTTTT
TRBD2,TRBV14,few,TRBJ2-7,CASSERLAVISEQYF,TGTGCCAGCAGCGAACGACTAGCGGTAATTTCCGAGCAGTACTTC
-,TRBV28,-,TRBJ2-4,CASSPPQGAAKNIQYF,TGTGCCAGCAGTCCCCCACAGGGAGCAGCCAAAAACATTCAGTACTTC
-,TRBV20-1,-,TRBJ2-1,CSARSGNEQFF,TGCAGTGCTAGATCTGGAAATGAGCAGTTCTTC
-,TRBV12-3/TRBV12-4,-,TRBJ2-7,CASSGVGYEQYF,TGTGCCAGCTCCGGCGTTGGGTACGAGCAGTACTTT
-,TRBV7-9,few,TRBJ2-5,CASSGVPALETQYF,TGTGCCAGCAGCGGCGTACCAGCGTTAGAGACCCAGTACTTC
-,TRBV28,many,TRBJ2-7,CASSPASGHEQYF,TGTGCCAGCTCCCCGGCCTCTGGGCACGAGCAGTACTTC
-,TRBV7-9,few,TRBJ1-1,CASSLGSPGRGTEAFF,TGTGCCAGCAGCTTAGGGTCACCGGGCCGGGGAACTGAAGCTTTCTTT
TRBD2,TRBV4-1,-,TRBJ2-4,CASSQGLAVQNIQYF,TGCGCCAGCAGCCAGGGACTAGCGGTCCAGAACATTCAGTACTTC
-,TRBV7-9,few,TRBJ2-2,CASSPQGGELFF,TGTGCCAGCAGTCCGCAAGGCGGGGAGCTGTTTTTT
-,TRBV20-1,-,TRBJ2-1,CSARVGGSALPPYNEQFF,TGCAGTGCTAGAGTCGGGGGTAGCGCCCTTCCCCCTTACAATGAGCAGTTCTTC
TRBD1,TRBV19,few,TRBJ2-7,CASSRPGQDFYEQYF,TGTGCCAGTAGTCGTCCGGGACAGGACTTCTACGAGCAGTACTTC
-,TRBV7-3,many,TRBJ2-5,CASNSGWGDNRETQYF,TGTGCCAGCAACAGTGGTTGGGGGGACAATCGAGAGACCCAGTACTTC
TRBD2,TRBV28,many,TRBJ2-7,CASSPTSGRASYEQYF,TGTGCCAGCAGCCCAACTAGCGGGAGGGCCTCCTACGAGCAGTACTTC
TRBD1,TRBV20-1,-,TRBJ1-2,CSASPTGVNYGYTF,TGCAGTGCTAGTCCCACAGGGGTGAACTATGGCTACACCTTC
-,TRBV7-9,few,TRBJ1-3,CASSLSNPGNTIYF,TGTGCCAGCAGCCTCAGTAATCCTGGAAACACCATATATTTT
-,TRBV7-2,few,TRBJ1-5,CASSPGGSSNQPQHF,TGTGCCAGCAGCCCCGGGGGGTCTAGCAATCAGCCCCAGCATTTT
TRBD1,TRBV12-3/TRBV12-4,many,TRBJ2-4,CASSLGQGEVAKNIQYF,TGTGCCAGCAGTTTGGGACAGGGCGAGGTAGCCAAAAACATTCAGTACTTC
TRBD1,TRBV30,-,TRBJ2-7,CAWTPDREASYEQYF,TGTGCCTGGACTCCCGACAGGGAAGCGTCCTACGAGCAGTACTTC
TRBD1,TRBV20-1,many,TRBJ2-5,CSARETGVETQYF,TGCAGTGCTAGAGAGACAGGGGTAGAGACCCAGTACTTC
-,TRBV27,few,TRBJ2-3,CASSLSGTLNTDTQYF,TGTGCCAGCAGTTTATCTGGGACACTAAACACAGATACGCAGTATTTT
-,TRBV12-3/TRBV12-4,many,TRBJ2-7,CASSAPAGRGTHYEQYF,TGTGCCAGCAGTGCACCCGCGGGCCGGGGGACCCACTACGAGCAGTACTTC
-,TRBV7-2,many,TRBJ1-2,CASSLAAGQGYTF,TGTGCCAGCAGCTTAGCGGCAGGGCAAGGCTACACCTTC
-,TRBV20-1,-,TRBJ1-4,CSAGTAATNEKLFF,TGCAGTGCTGGAACCGCTGCAACTAATGAAAAACTGTTTTTT
-,TRBV20-1,-,TRBJ1-5,CSAQEGGQPQHF,TGCAGTGCTCAAGAGGGTGGTCAGCCCCAGCATTTT
-,TRBV27,-,TRBJ2-7,CASSSVGGTLYEQYF,TGTGCCAGCAGCTCGGTAGGAGGGACCCTCTACGAGCAGTACTTC
-,TRBV3-2,few,TRBJ1-4,CASSPRQGDLATNEKLFF,TGTGCCAGCAGCCCCCGACAGGGGGACCTTGCAACTAATGAAAAACTGTTTTTT
-,TRBV30,-,TRBJ2-1,CAWSSGETGQFF,TGTGCCTGGAGTTCAGGGGAGACAGGGCAGTTCTTC
-,TRBV4-1,few,TRBJ1-2,CASSRRDRGGYGYTF,TGCGCCAGCAGCCGCCGGGACCGCGGTGGCTATGGCTACACCTTC
-,TRBV12-5,-,TRBJ2-1,CASGSGGVYNEQFF,TGTGCTAGTGGTAGCGGCGGGGTTTACAATGAGCAGTTCTTC
TRBD2,TRBV4-3,few,TRBJ2-4,CASSQDVGGLLSTNIQYF,TGCGCCAGCAGCCAAGATGTCGGGGGGTTGTTATCCACAAACATTCAGTACTTC
-,TRBV12-3/TRBV12-4,-,TRBJ2-1,CASSAPGERSYNEQFF,TGTGCCAGCAGTGCCCCAGGGGAACGGTCCTACAATGAGCAGTTCTTC
TRBD2,TRBV3-1,many,TRBJ2-7,CASSHGRPQGQYF,TGTGCCAGCAGCCACGGGAGGCCCCAGGGGCAGTACTTC
-,TRBV28,many,TRBJ1-4,CASSPREGPTDEKLFF,TGTGCCAGCAGTCCCCGGGAGGGGCCCACGGATGAAAAACTGTTTTTT
TRBD2,TRBV7-9,few,TRBJ2-1,CASSPIAGVSYNEQFF,TGTGCCAGCAGCCCAATTGCGGGAGTGTCTTACAATGAGCAGTTCTTC
TRBD1,TRBV6-2/TRBV6-3,once,TRBJ2-7,CASSQQETGGGEQYF,TGTGCCAGCAGTCAACAAGAGACAGGGGGCGGGGAGCAGTACTTC
TRBD1,TRBV5-6,few,TRBJ2-1,CASSSLLGQGSYNEQFF,TGTGCCAGCAGCTCCCTACTGGGACAGGGTTCCTACAATGAGCAGTTCTTC
-,TRBV10-3,-,TRBJ2-7,CAISEPRERWYEQYF,TGTGCCATCAGTGAGCCCCGGGAACGATGGTACGAGCAGTACTTC
-,TRBV19,few,TRBJ1-4,CASRSPGLLNEKLFF,TGTGCCAGTAGATCCCCGGGCCTACTTAATGAAAAACTGTTTTTT
TRBD2,TRBV29-1,-,TRBJ2-7,CSVGVLREVSYEQYF,TGCAGCGTTGGGGTTTTGCGGGAGGTTTCCTACGAGCAGTACTTC
-,TRBV5-1,-,TRBJ1-1,CASSLGFQLAEAFF,TGCGCCAGCAGCTTGGGGTTTCAGTTGGCTGAAGCTTTCTTT
-,TRBV25-1,-,TRBJ2-6,CASSGANSGANVLTF,TGTGCCAGCTCAGGGGCCAACTCTGGGGCCAACGTCCTGACTTTC
TRBD1,TRBV5-1,-,TRBJ2-3,CASSPVRDRATDTQYF,TGCGCCAGCAGCCCGGTCCGGGACAGGGCGACAGATACGCAGTATTTT
-,TRBV7-9,many,TRBJ1-4,CASSYDLATNEKLFF,TGTGCCAGCAGTTACGATCTTGCTACTAATGAAAAACTGTTTTTT
TRBD1,TRBV5-4,-,TRBJ1-2,CASSLQGDYGYTF,TGTGCCAGCAGCTTACAGGGGGACTATGGCTACACCTTC
-,TRBV5-1,-,TRBJ2-7,CASSLSEGAPYEQYF,TGCGCCAGCAGCTTGTCCGAGGGAGCCCCCTACGAGCAGTACTTC